These 13 T cell receptor beta chains came from one sample sequenced in a study of blood T cells in healthy people across ages. A sample-barcoded 5' primer and a J-beta primer mix were used in a second PCR of roughly 7 to 11 cycles. From the 5' RACE reads, TCRdb called clonotypes with MiXCR, one entry per CDR3 protein. The profile shows 540,000 or so distinct CDR3 sequences, less than 25% of them singletons. These data were also reused for a study on T cells of mothers and their children.

The specimen sequenced was blood. These TCRs come from a boy aged 10-17 years in good health.

This sequence joins TRBV7-2 and TRBJ2-3; 7 bases match TRBD2. Germline CDR1 is SGHTA and CDR2 is FQGNSA. The CDR3 consists of 17 residues. V gave up 0 bases and J gave up 0 bases; unmatched junction bases: 6. CDR3 loop: CASSLAPGGMSTDTQYF. The CDR3 DNA reads TGTGCCAGCAGCTTAGCGCCGGGGGGTATGAGCACAGATACGCAGTATTTT.

This clonotype was counted only a few times. This chain joins TRBV15 and TRBJ1-2, with 10 nucleotides matching TRBD1. CDR3 length equals 15 residues. Germline V gene lookup returns CDR1 LNHNV and CDR2 YYDKDF (reference sequence). The junction had 7 bases not matched to a gene; V was cut back by 2 bases and J by 7 bases. DNA of the CDR3: TGTGCCACCAGCAGAAGGACAGGGGGTAAGGTTGGCTACACCTTC. This sequence encodes CATSRRTGGKVGYTF. Full variable domain (rest looked up from reference TRBV15 and TRBJ1-2): DAMVIQNPRYQVTQFGKPVTLSCSQTLNHNVMYWYQQKSSQAPKLLFHYYDKDFNNEADTPDNFQSRRPNTSFCFLDIRSPGLGDTAMYLCATSRRTGGKVGYTFGSGTRLTVV.

This clonotype was detected a few times. This chain connects TRBV5-1 to TRBJ2-1, with unresolved D. The CDR3 totals 15 residues. Germline V gives CDR1 SGHRS, CDR2 YFSETQ. Between the trimmed V and J ends, which lost 0 bases and 2 bases, there was a span of 9 bases. The CDR3, as DNA: TGCGCCAGCAGCTTGGACGATCCAGCCTACAATGAGCAGTTCTTC. Translation gives CASSLDDPAYNEQFF. The variable domain in full, completed from reference TRBV5-1 and TRBJ2-1, reads KAGVTQTPRYLIKTRGQQVTLSCSPISGHRSVSWYQQTPGQGLQFLFEYFSETQRNKGNFPGRFSGRQFSNSRSEMNVSTLELGDSALYLCASSLDDPAYNEQFFGPGTRLTVL.

The chain carries TRBV6-5 and TRBJ2-7; 7 bases line up with TRBD2. Germline lookup yields CDR1 MNHEY and CDR2 SVGAGI. J lost 2 bases, V lost 2 bases, and 9 bases had no gene match. The CDR3 runs 16 residues. Here the CDR3 DNA reads TGTGCCAGCAGTTACGATGGCGGGAGAAGCACCTACGAGCAGTACTTC. Amino acids: CASSYDGGRSTYEQYF.

V usage is TRBV28 and J usage is TRBJ2-1; D is unresolved. This CDR3 region has 10 residues. In germline, CDR1 is MDHEN, CDR2 SYDVKM. V was pared by 6 bases and J by 7 bases, with 4 bases between. The CDR3 sequence is CASSENEQFF. CDR3 DNA sequence: TGTGCCAGCAGCGAGAATGAGCAGTTCTTC.

The chain links TRBV12-3 or TRBV12-4 to TRBJ2-5; 7 nucleotides align to TRBD1. The better agreement between TRBJ2-7 and the DNA end casts doubt on the J call. This CDR3 is built from 13 residues. Written as DNA, the CDR3 is TGTGCCAGCAGCAGGGGGTCCTCAAGCGAGCAGTACTTC. It encodes CASSRGSSSEQYF.

The chain links TRBV20-1 to TRBJ1-6; no clear D gene. The CDR3 extends over 12 amino acids. The germline V gene has CDR1 DFQATT and CDR2 SNEGSKA (reference sequence). V was clipped by 0 bases and J by 7 bases, with 4 bases between them. CDR3 residues: CSARDPNSPLHF. CDR3 DNA sequence: TGCAGTGCTAGAGACCCAAATTCACCCCTCCACTTT.

The chain's CDR3 is CATSGGLAGELFF. The DNA of the CDR3 is TGTGCCACCAGCGGGGGGTTGGCCGGGGAGCTGTTTTTT. V usage is TRBV15 and J usage is TRBJ2-2, with D possibly matching TRBD2 (6 bases). Germline V lookup: CDR1 LNHNV, CDR2 YYDKDF (reference sequence). The V end was cut by 5 bases, the J end by 6 bases, with 10 bases between. The CDR3 extends over 13 amino acids. The variable domain in full, with the rest retrieved from reference TRBV15 and TRBJ2-2, is DAMVIQNPRYQVTQFGKPVTLSCSQTLNHNVMYWYQQKSSQAPKLLFHYYDKDFNNEADTPDNFQSRRPNTSFCFLDIRSPGLGDTAMYLCATSGGLAGELFFGEGSRLTVL.

This clonotype was observed at least ten times. This sequence joins TRBV3-1 and TRBJ2-1; D perhaps matches TRBD2 (5 bases). This CDR3 has 15 residues. V lost 6 bases and J 3 bases, leaving 15 bases between the germline ends. Per the germline V gene, CDR1 is LGHDT and CDR2 is YNNKEL (reference sequence). CDR3 region: CASSLGLSNYNEQFF. The CDR3 nucleotides are TGTGCCAGCAGTCTAGGACTCTCCAACTACAATGAGCAGTTCTTC.

The sample holds a few counts of this clonotype. This chain connects TRBV18 to TRBJ1-2; the match to TRBD1 covers 7 bases. The CDR3 sequence is 13 residues long. The ends lost 6 bases at V and 7 bases at J; junction bases unmatched: 8. Germline CDR1 is KGHSH and CDR2 is LQKENI. The CDR3 nucleotides read TGTGCCAGCTCCGAGGGGGCACAGGGTGGCTACACCTTC. This gives the protein CASSEGAQGGYTF.

V usage is TRBV12-3 or TRBV12-4 and J usage is TRBJ2-7; 9 bases are a match to TRBD2. The junction had 11 bases not matched to a gene; V was cut back by 6 bases and J by 5 bases. CDR3 length: 15 amino acids. The CDR3 region is CASSYRSGGFDEQYF. CDR3 nucleotides: TGTGCCAGCAGCTACCGTAGCGGGGGCTTTGACGAGCAGTACTTC.

This clonotype turned up a few times. This chain connects TRBV7-9 to TRBJ2-1; the match to TRBD2 covers 16 bases. The V segment lost 0 bases and the J segment 0 bases; nucleotides outside the gene matches: 2. Germline CDR1 reads SEHNR; CDR2 reads FQNEAQ (reference sequence). This CDR3 has 19 residues. The CDR3 sequence is CASSLAGLAGGSSYNEQFF. CDR3 coding DNA: TGTGCCAGCAGCTTAGCGGGACTAGCGGGGGGGAGCTCCTACAATGAGCAGTTCTTC.

In its sample, this clonotype was seen a few times. CDR3 sequence (DNA): TGTGCCAGCGAACTAGCGGGGGGCGTGAATGAGCAGTTCTTC. Its protein is CASELAGGVNEQFF. The V call is TRBV6-2 or TRBV6-3, the J call TRBJ2-7, with TRBD2 matching 12 bases. The tail of the sequence fits TRBJ2-1 better, so the J call may be wrong. Germline CDR1 reads MNHEY; CDR2 reads SVGEGT. CDR3 length: 14 residues.